This is a list of T cell receptor beta chains from one sample in a study of shared clonotypes between healthy human individuals. Only in-frame clones appear in the TCRdb table, and some are missing; sequencing was by immunoSEQ multiplex PCR. Of fewer than 1.6 million clones listed, 98% to 99% are singletons. The sample consisted of naive CD4+ T cells sorted from blood. These receptor sequences come from a man aged 30-40 years in good health. The CDR3 runs from the conserved cysteine through the conserved F or W. Each record gives: CDR3 length, D gene, V gene, J gene, CDR3 DNA, CDR3 protein. The D gene is left open where the match is weak.

length: 16; D: TRBD1; V: TRBV5-1; J: TRBJ2-5; DNA: TGCGCCAGCAGCTGGGGATCACAGGGGTTGGTGGAGACCCAGTACTTC; CDR3: CASSWGSQGLVETQYF
length: 15; D: TRBD1; V: TRBV2; J: TRBJ1-5; DNA: TGTGCCAGCAGCGGACAGGGGGCTGACGATCAGCCCCAGCATTTT; CDR3: CASSGQGADDQPQHF
length: 11; D: .; V: TRBV11-2; J: TRBJ1-1; DNA: TGTGCCAGCAGCTTAGACGGGCAAGCTTTCTTT; CDR3: CASSLDGQAFF
length: 13; D: .; V: TRBV28; J: TRBJ2-7; DNA: TGTGCCAGCAGTTTTCGGGGACTCTACGAGCAGTACTTC; CDR3: CASSFRGLYEQYF
length: 15; D: TRBD2; V: TRBV14; J: TRBJ2-2; DNA: TGTGCCAGCAGCCAATCCCCGGGGGGGATCGGGGAGCTGTTTTTT; CDR3: CASSQSPGGIGELFF
length: 16; D: .; V: TRBV5-1; J: TRBJ1-1; DNA: TGCGCCAGCAGCAGGGTGCCCAGCGGGCTGAACACTGAAGCTTTCTTT; CDR3: CASSRVPSGLNTEAFF
length: 15; D: TRBD2; V: TRBV7-9; J: TRBJ2-1; DNA: TGTGCCAGCACCCAATCTAGCGGGGGGTACAATGAGCAGTTCTTC; CDR3: CASTQSSGGYNEQFF
length: 15; D: .; V: TRBV28; J: TRBJ2-1; DNA: TGTGCCAGCAGTTTCTCCGGGTCCCTCTACAATGAGCAGTTCTTC; CDR3: CASSFSGSLYNEQFF
length: 15; D: TRBD2; V: TRBV7-7; J: TRBJ2-1; DNA: TGTGCTAGCAGCAAGGGACTAACTCACGTGGATGAGCAGTTCTTC; CDR3: CASSKGLTHVDEQFF
length: 15; D: .; V: TRBV7-6; J: TRBJ2-7; DNA: TGTGCCAGCAGCTTAGAAAGCGGCCGCTCCTACGAGCAGTACTTC; CDR3: CASSLESGRSYEQYF
length: 17; D: TRBD1; V: TRBV5-1; J: TRBJ2-3; DNA: TGCGCCAGCAGCTTCCTACCGGGACAGAAAAACACAGATACGCAGTATTTT; CDR3: CASSFLPGQKNTDTQYF
length: 16; D: .; V: TRBV18; J: TRBJ2-2; DNA: TGTGCCAGCTCACCACAGGGGAATGTGAACACCGGGGAGCTGTTTTTT; CDR3: CASSPQGNVNTGELFF
length: 14; D: .; V: TRBV6-6; J: TRBJ1-4; DNA: TGTGCCAGCAGGCCCCCTCGGGCGGGGGCAAAACTGTTTTTT; CDR3: CASRPPRAGAKLFF
length: 19; D: TRBD2; V: TRBV6-1; J: TRBJ2-5; DNA: TGTGCCAGCAGTGGGCGGGGGCTAGCGGGAGGGCCGCGACAAGAGACCCAGTACTTC; CDR3: CASSGRGLAGGPRQETQYF
length: 20; D: .; V: TRBV18; J: TRBJ2-7; DNA: TGTGCCAGCTCACCCCCCCCTGGGAGGATGGGGGGTGGACTACCCGGGAAGCAGTACTTC; CDR3: CASSPPPGRMGGGLPGKQYF
length: 14; D: TRBD1; V: TRBV5-8; J: TRBJ2-7; DNA: TGTGCCAGCAGCGCCGGGACAGGGTGGTACGAGCAGTACTTC; CDR3: CASSAGTGWYEQYF